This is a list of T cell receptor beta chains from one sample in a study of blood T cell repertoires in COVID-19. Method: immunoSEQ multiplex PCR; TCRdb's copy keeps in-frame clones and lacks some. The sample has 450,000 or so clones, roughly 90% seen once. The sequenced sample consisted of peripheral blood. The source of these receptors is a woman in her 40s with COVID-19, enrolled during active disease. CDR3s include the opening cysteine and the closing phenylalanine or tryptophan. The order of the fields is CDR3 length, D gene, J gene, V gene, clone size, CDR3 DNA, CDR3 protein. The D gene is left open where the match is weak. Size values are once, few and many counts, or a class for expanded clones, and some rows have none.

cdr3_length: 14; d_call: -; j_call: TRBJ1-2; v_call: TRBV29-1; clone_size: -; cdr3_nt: TGCAGCGTTGAAGCTAGTGGGGCCTTCTATGGCTACACCTTC; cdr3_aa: CSVEASGAFYGYTF
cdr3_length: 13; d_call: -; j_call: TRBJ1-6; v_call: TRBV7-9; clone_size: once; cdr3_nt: TGTGCCAGCAGCCGTGTTGTTAATTCACCCCTCCACTTT; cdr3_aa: CASSRVVNSPLHF
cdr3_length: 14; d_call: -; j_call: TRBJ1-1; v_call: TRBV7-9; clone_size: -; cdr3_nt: TGTGCCAGCAGCTTCACGGGGGGCAGCACTGAAGCTTTCTTT; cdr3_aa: CASSFTGGSTEAFF
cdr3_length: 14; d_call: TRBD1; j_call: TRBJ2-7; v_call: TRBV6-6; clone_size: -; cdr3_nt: TGTGCCAGCAGCCCCGGGACAGGGGATCCCGAGCAGTACTTC; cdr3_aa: CASSPGTGDPEQYF
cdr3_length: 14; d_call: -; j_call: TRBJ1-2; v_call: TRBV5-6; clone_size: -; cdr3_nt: TGTGCCAGCAGCCTATGGACAGCTAACTATGGCTACACCTTC; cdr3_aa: CASSLWTANYGYTF
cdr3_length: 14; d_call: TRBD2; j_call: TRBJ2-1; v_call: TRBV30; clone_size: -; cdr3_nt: TGTGCCTGGAGTCTAATCGGGGGGGCCACTGAGCAGTTCTTC; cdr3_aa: CAWSLIGGATEQFF
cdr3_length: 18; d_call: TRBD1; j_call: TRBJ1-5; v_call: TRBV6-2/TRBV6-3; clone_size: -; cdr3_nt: TGTGCCAGCAGTTACTTCGGACAGGGGGCTTTGAGCAATCAGCCCCAGCATTTT; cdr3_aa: CASSYFGQGALSNQPQHF
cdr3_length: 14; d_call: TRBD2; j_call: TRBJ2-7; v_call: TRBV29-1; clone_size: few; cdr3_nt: TGCAGCGCCGGAGCGGGAGGCGGAGGATACGAGCAGTACTTC; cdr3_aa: CSAGAGGGGYEQYF
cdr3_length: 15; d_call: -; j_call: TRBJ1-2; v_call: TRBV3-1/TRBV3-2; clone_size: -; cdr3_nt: TGTGCCAGCAGCGGGAGACAGGAGGTAGTCTATGGCTACACCTTC; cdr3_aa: CASSGRQEVVYGYTF
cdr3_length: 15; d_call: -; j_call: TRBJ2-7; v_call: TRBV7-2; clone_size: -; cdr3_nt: TGTGCCAGCAGCCTGGGGGCCGGGTCCCATTACGAGCAGTACTTC; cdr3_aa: CASSLGAGSHYEQYF
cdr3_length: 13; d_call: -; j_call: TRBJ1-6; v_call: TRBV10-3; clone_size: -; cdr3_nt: TGTGCCATCAGGGGACTTGGGGATTCACCCCTCCACTTT; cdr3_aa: CAIRGLGDSPLHF
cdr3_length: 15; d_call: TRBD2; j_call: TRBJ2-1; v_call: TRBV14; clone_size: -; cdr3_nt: TGTGCCAGCAGCCTAACTAGCGGGATTATGAGTGAGCAGTTCTTC; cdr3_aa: CASSLTSGIMSEQFF
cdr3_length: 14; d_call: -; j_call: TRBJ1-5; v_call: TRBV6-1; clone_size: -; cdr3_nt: TGTGCCAGCAGTGAATCAGGAGGAGATCAGCCCCAGCATTTT; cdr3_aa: CASSESGGDQPQHF
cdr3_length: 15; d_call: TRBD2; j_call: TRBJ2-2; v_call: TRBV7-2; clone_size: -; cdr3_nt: TGTGCCAGCAGCTTGGGACTAGCGGGAATCGGGGAGCTGTTTTTT; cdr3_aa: CASSLGLAGIGELFF
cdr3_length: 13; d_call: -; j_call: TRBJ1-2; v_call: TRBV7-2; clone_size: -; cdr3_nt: TGTGCCAGCAGCTCCAGGGTCTCCTATGGCTACACCTTC; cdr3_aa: CASSSRVSYGYTF
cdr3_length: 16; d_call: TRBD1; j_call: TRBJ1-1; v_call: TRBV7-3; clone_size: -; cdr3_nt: TGTGCCAGCAGCCCCACAGGGGGGGGAATGAACACTGAAGCTTTCTTT; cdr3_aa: CASSPTGGGMNTEAFF
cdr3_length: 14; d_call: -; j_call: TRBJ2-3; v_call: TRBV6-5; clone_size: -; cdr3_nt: TGTGCCAGCAGTTATGGTCGGGGGACAGATACGCAGTATTTT; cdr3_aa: CASSYGRGTDTQYF
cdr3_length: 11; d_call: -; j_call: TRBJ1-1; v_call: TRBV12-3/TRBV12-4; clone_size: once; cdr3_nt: TGTGCCAGCAGTTTCCGTCTAGGAGCTGACTTT; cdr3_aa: CASSFRLGADF
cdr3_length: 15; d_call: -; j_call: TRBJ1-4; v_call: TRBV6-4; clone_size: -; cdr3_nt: TGTGCCAGCAGTGACCTTAGCAGGGAGGATGAAAAACTGTTTTTT; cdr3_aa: CASSDLSREDEKLFF
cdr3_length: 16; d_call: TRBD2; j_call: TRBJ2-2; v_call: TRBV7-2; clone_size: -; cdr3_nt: TGTGCCAGCAGCCCGCGGGGGGCTCTGAACACCGGGGAGCTGTTTTTT; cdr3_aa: CASSPRGALNTGELFF
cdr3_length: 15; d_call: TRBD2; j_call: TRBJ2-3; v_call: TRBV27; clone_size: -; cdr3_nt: TGTGCCAGCAGTTTTTCGACTAGCGGGACAGATACGCAGTATTTT; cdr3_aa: CASSFSTSGTDTQYF
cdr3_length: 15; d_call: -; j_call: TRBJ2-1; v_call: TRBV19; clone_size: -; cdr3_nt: TGTGCCAGTAGTATATTCGAGGGCCGCGGCAATGAGCAGTTCTTC; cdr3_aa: CASSIFEGRGNEQFF
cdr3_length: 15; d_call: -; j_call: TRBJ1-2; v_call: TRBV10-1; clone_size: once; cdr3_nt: TGCGCCGGCCGGGACACAGCTCCTTCCTTCTATGGCTACACCTTC; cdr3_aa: CAGRDTAPSFYGYTF
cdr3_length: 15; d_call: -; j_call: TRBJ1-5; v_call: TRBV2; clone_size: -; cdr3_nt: TGTGCCAGCAGAGGAAGACTGTTTGGCAATCAGCCCCAGCATTTT; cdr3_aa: CASRGRLFGNQPQHF
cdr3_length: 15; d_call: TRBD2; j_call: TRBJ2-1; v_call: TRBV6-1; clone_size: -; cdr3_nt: TGTGCCAGCAGTGAAGCTAGCGGGGGGGCCAATGAGCAGTTCTTC; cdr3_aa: CASSEASGGANEQFF
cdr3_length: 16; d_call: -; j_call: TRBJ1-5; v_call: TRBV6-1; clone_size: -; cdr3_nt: TGTGCCAGCAGTGTCGTGGCAGGCTATAGCAATCAGCCCCAGCATTTT; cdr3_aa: CASSVVAGYSNQPQHF
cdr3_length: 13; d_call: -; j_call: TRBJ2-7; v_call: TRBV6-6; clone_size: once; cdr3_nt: TGTGCCAGCGGGAGTCGGAGAGTAGACGAGCAGTACTTC; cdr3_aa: CASGSRRVDEQYF
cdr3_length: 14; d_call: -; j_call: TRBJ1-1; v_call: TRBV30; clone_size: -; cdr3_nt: TGTGCCTGGAGAGATTACGGGAGGGACACTGAAGCTTTCTTT; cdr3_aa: CAWRDYGRDTEAFF
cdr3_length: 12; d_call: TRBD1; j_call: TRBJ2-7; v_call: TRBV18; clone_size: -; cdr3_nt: TGTGCCAGCTCACTGGGTCAGGGGGAAGGTTTCTTC; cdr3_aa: CASSLGQGEGFF
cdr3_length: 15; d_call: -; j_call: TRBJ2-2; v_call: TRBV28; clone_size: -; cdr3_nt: TGTGCCAGCACCCAGCGGACGGTTTTCGACGGGGAGCTGTTTTTT; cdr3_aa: CASTQRTVFDGELFF
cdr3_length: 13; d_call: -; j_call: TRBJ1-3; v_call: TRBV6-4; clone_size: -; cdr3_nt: TGTGCCAGCATGACAATCGCTGGAAACACCATATATTTT; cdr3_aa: CASMTIAGNTIYF
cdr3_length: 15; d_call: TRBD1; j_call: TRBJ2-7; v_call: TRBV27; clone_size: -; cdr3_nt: TGTGCCAGCAGTCCAATCGGACAGGGAAAGTCCGAGCAGTACTTC; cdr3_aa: CASSPIGQGKSEQYF
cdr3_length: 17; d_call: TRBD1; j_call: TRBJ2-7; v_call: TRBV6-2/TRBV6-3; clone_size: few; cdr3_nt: TGTGCCAGCAGTAAGGAGCTTTTGACAGGGGGCTCCCACGAGCAGTACTTC; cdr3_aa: CASSKELLTGGSHEQYF
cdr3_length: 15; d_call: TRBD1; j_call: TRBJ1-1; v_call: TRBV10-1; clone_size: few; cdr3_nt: TGCGCCAACGGGGCCCTACAGGGGGCGGACACTGAAGCTTTCTTT; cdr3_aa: CANGALQGADTEAFF
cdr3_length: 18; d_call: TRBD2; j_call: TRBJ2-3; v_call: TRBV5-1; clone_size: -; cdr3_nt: TGCGCCAGCGCGAGGGGGCTAGCGGGGGGCTTTAGCACAGATACGCAGTATTTT; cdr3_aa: CASARGLAGGFSTDTQYF
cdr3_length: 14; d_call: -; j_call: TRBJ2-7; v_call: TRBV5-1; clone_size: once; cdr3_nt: TGCGCCAGCAGCTTGGACCCCTCGGGCTACGAGCAGTACTTC; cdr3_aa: CASSLDPSGYEQYF
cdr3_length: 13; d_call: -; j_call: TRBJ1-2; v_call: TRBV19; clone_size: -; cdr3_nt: TGTGCCAGTAGTAGGGGGGGATCCTATGGCTACACCTTC; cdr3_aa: CASSRGGSYGYTF
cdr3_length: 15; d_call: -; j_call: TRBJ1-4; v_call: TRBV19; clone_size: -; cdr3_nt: TGTGCCAGTAGTATAGAGAGGCAGTCTAATGAAAAACTGTTTTTT; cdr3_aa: CASSIERQSNEKLFF
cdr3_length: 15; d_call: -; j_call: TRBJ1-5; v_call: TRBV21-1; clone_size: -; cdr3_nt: TGTGCCAGCAGCAAAAAGGGAGTATGGGATCAGCCCCAGCATTTT; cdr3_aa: CASSKKGVWDQPQHF
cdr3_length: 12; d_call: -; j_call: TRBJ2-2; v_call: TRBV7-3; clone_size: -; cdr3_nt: TGTGCCAGCAGCCCCGGAGCCGGGGAGCTGTTTTTT; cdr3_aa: CASSPGAGELFF
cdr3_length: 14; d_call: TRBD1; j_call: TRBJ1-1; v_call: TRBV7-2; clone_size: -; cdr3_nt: TGTGCCAGCAGCTTCCAGACAGGGGACACTGAAGCTTTCTTT; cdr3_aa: CASSFQTGDTEAFF
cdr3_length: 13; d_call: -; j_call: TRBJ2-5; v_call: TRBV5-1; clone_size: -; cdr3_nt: TGCGCCAGCAGCAAAAACAGGGAAACGGCCCAGTACTTC; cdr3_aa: CASSKNRETAQYF
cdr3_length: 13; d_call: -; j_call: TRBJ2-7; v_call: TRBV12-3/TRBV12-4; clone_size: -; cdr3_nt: TGTGCCAGCAGTTCAGTGCCTCCCTACGAGCAGTACTTC; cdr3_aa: CASSSVPPYEQYF
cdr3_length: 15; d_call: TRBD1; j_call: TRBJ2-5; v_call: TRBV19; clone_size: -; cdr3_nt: TGTGCCAGTAGTATACGGACAGGGACCCAAGAGACCCAGTACTTC; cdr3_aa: CASSIRTGTQETQYF
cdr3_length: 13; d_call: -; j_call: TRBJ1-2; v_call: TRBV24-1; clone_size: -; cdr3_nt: TGTGCCACCAGTGACGTAGATAACTATGGCTACACCTTC; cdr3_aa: CATSDVDNYGYTF
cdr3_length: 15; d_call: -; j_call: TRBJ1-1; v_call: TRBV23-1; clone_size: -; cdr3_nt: TGCGCCAGCAGTCAATCGAAACAGGAGACGACTGAAGCTTTCTTT; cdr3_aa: CASSQSKQETTEAFF
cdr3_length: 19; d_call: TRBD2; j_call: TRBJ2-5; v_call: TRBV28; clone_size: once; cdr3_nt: TGTGCCAGCAGTTTTGGTAGGCTAGCGGGTCCTATCGCCCAGGAGACCCAGTACTTC; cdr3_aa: CASSFGRLAGPIAQETQYF
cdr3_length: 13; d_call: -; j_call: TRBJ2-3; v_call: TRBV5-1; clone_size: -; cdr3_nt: TGCGCCAGCAGCTTGGTAGGCACAGATACGCAGTATTTT; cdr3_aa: CASSLVGTDTQYF
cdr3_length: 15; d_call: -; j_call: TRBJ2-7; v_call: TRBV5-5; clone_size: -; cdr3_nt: TGTGCCAGCAGCTCCTTCCAGGACAGCACCTACGAGCAGTACTTC; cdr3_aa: CASSSFQDSTYEQYF